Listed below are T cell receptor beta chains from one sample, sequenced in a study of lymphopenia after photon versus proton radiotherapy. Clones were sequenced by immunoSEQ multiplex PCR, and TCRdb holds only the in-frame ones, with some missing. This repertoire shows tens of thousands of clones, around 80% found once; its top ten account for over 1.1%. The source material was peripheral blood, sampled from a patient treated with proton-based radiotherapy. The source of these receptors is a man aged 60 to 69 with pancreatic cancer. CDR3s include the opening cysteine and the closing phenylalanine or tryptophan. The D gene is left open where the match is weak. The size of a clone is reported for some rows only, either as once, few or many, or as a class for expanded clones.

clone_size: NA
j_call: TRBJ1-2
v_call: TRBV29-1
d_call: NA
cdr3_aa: CSVWEGTSNYGYTF
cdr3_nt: TGCAGCGTTTGGGAGGGTACATCAAACTATGGCTACACCTTC

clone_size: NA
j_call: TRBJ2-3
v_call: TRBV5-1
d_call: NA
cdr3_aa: CASSLGRGGTDTQYF
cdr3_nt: TGCGCCAGCAGCTTGGGGAGGGGTGGCACAGATACGCAGTATTTT

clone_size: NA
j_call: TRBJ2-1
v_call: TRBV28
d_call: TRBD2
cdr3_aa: CASSPGLAGGFGQFF
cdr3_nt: TGTGCCAGCAGTCCCGGACTAGCGGGAGGGTTTGGGCAGTTCTTC

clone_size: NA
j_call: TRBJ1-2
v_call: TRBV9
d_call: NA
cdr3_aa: CASSVDTAFGDGYTF
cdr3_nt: TGTGCCAGCAGCGTAGATACCGCCTTCGGGGATGGCTACACCTTC

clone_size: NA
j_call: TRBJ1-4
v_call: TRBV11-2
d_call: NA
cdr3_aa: CASSPGQRVDEKLFF
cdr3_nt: TGTGCCAGCAGCCCTGGACAGCGCGTTGATGAAAAACTGTTTTTT

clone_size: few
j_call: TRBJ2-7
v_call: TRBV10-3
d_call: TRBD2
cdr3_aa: CAISDPTGLAGGRGYEQYF
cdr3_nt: TGTGCCATCAGTGATCCCACGGGACTAGCGGGAGGAAGGGGGTACGAGCAGTACTTC

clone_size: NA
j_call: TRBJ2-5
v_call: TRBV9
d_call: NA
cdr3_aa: CASSRKGAGAQETQYF
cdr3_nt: TGTGCCAGCAGCCGCAAAGGAGCAGGGGCCCAAGAGACCCAGTACTTC

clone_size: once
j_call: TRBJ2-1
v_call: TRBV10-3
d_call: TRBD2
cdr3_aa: CAISESGLAANEQFF
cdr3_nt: TGTGCCATCAGTGAGTCGGGACTAGCAGCCAATGAGCAGTTCTTC

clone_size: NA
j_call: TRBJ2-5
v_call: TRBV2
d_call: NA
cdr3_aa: CASSVERTQETQYF
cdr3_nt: TGTGCCAGCAGTGTTGAAAGAACACAAGAGACCCAGTACTTC

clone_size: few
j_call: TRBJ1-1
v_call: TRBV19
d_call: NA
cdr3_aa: CASSVWQGHTEAFF
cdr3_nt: TGTGCCAGTAGTGTATGGCAGGGTCATACTGAAGCTTTCTTT

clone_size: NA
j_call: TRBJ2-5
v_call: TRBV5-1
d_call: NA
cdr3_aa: CASSHPQETQYF
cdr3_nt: TGCGCCAGCAGCCACCCCCAAGAGACCCAGTACTTC

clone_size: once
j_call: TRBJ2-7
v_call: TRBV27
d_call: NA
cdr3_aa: CASSLESYEQYF
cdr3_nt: TGTGCCAGCAGTTTGGAGAGCTACGAGCAGTACTTC

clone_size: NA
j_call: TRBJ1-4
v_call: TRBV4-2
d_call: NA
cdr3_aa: CASNPPGGRKLFF
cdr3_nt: TGTGCCAGCAACCCCCCGGGGGGGAGGAAACTGTTTTTT

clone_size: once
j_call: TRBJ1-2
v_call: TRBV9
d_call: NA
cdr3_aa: CASSVAAQGGGYTF
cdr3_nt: TGTGCCAGCAGCGTAGCTGCGCAAGGAGGTGGCTACACCTTC

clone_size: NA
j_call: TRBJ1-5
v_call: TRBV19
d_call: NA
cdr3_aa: CASSHFEGHSNQPQHF
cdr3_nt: TGTGCCAGTAGTCATTTCGAGGGACATTCCAATCAGCCCCAGCATTTT

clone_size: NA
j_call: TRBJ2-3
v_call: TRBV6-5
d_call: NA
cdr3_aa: CAARGPFGDTQYF
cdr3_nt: TGTGCCGCAAGAGGGCCGTTCGGAGATACGCAGTATTTT

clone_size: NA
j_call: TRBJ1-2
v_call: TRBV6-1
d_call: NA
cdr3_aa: CASSVDRLIGYTF
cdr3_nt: TGTGCCAGCAGTGTCGACCGCCTTATTGGCTACACCTTC

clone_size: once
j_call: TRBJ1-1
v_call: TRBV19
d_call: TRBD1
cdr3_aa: CATYRWGQGYTEAFF
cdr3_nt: TGTGCCACCTACCGTTGGGGACAGGGGTACACTGAAGCTTTCTTT

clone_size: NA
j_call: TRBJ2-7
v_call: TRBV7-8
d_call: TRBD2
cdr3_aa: CASSLSWAGVNPYEQYF
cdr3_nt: TGTGCCAGCAGCTTAAGCTGGGCGGGAGTAAATCCCTACGAGCAGTACTTC

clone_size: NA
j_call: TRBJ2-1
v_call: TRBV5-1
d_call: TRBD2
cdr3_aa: CASSFSSGTYNEQFF
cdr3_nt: TGCGCCAGCAGCTTCTCTAGCGGGACTTACAATGAGCAGTTCTTC

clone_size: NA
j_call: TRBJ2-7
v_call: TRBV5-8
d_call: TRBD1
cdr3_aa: CASSFVSGGYEQYF
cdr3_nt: TGTGCCAGCAGCTTTGTGTCAGGGGGTTACGAGCAGTACTTC

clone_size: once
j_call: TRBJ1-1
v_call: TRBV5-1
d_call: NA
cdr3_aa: CASRPRGRTEAFF
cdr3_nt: TGCGCCAGCAGGCCCAGGGGTCGTACTGAAGCTTTCTTT

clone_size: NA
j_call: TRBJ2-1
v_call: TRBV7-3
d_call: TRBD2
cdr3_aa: CASSLTSGTNEQFF
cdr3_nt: TGTGCCAGCAGCTTAACTAGCGGGACTAATGAGCAGTTCTTC

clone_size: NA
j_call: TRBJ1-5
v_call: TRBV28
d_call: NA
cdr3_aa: CASSRRGLRNQPQHF
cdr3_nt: TGTGCCAGCAGTAGAAGGGGACTGAGGAATCAGCCCCAGCATTTT

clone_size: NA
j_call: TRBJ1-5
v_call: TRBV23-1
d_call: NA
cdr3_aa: CASSLRLRGYQPQHF
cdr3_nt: TGCGCCAGCAGTCTAAGGCTTCGTGGGTATCAGCCCCAGCATTTT

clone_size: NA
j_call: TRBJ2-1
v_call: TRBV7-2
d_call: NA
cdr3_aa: CASSLRPGGEQFF
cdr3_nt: TGTGCCAGCAGCTTAAGACCTGGCGGTGAGCAGTTCTTC

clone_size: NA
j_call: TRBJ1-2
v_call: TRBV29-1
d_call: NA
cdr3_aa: CSVTPHSLFSYGYTF
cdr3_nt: TGCAGCGTAACCCCTCACTCCCTGTTTAGCTATGGCTACACCTTC

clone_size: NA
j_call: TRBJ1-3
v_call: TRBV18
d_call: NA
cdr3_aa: CASSPLKGRVTGNTIYF
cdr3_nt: TGTGCCAGCTCACCATTGAAGGGACGAGTTACTGGAAACACCATATATTTT

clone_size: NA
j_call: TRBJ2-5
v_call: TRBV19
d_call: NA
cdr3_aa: CASSIDQETQYF
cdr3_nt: TGTGCCAGTAGTATTGACCAAGAGACCCAGTACTTC

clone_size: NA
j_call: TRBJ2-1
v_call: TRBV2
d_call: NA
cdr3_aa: CASNQYPGREQFF
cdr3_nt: TGTGCCAGCAACCAGTACCCGGGGCGCGAGCAGTTCTTC

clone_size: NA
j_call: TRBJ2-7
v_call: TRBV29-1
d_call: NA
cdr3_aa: CSVVVGRDEQYF
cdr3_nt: TGCAGCGTTGTGGTAGGGAGAGACGAGCAGTACTTC

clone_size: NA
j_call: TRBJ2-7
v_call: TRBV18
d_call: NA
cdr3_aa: CASSPPFADRVWGKGDEQYF
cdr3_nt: TGTGCCAGCTCACCACCGTTCGCCGACAGAGTATGGGGAAAGGGAGACGAGCAGTACTTC

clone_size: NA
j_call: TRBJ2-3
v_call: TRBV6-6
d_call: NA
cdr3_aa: CASSYSNYPTDTQYF
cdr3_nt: TGTGCCAGCAGTTACTCGAATTACCCCACAGATACGCAGTATTTT

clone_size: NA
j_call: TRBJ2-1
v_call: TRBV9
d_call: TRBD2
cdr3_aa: CASSTRTSGRNEQFF
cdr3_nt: TGTGCCAGCAGCACGAGGACTAGCGGGAGAAATGAGCAGTTCTTC

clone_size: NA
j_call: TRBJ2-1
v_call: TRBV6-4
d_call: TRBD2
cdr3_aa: CASSDRFTPTSALQFF
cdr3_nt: TGTGCCAGCAGTGACCGATTCACCCCGACTAGCGCGCTCCAGTTCTTC

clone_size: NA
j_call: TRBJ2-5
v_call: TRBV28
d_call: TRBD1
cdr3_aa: CASSLGGQGAETQYF
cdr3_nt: TGTGCCAGTTCCTTAGGCGGACAGGGGGCGGAGACCCAGTACTTC

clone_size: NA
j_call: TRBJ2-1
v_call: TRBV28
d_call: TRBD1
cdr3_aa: CASSFFDRDNEQFF
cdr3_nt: TGTGCCAGCAGTTTCTTCGACAGGGACAATGAGCAGTTCTTC

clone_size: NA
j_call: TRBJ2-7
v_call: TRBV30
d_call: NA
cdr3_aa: CAWNRGVGEQYF
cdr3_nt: TGTGCCTGGAATAGGGGAGTTGGTGAGCAGTACTTC

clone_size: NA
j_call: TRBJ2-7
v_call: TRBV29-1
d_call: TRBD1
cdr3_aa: CSVAGTASYEQYF
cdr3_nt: TGCAGCGTAGCCGGGACAGCCTCCTACGAGCAGTACTTC

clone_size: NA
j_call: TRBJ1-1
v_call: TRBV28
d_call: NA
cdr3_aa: CASSLVQLNTEAFF
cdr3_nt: TGTGCCAGCAGTTTAGTTCAGTTGAACACTGAAGCTTTCTTT

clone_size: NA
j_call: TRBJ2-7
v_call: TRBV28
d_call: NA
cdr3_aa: CASSFHLAVLTYEQYF
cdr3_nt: TGTGCCAGCAGTTTCCATTTAGCGGTTCTAACCTACGAGCAGTACTTC

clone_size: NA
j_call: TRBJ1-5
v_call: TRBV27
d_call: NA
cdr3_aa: CASSPTSLGYYQPQHF
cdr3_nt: TGTGCCAGCAGTCCGACTAGCCTGGGATACTATCAGCCCCAGCATTTT

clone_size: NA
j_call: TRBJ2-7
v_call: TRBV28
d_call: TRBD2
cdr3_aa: CASSARGAGGLYEQYF
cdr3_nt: TGTGCCAGCAGTGCACGGGGAGCGGGAGGTCTCTACGAGCAGTACTTC

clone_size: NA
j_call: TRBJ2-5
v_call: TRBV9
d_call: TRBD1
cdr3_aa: CASSAPRGRETQYF
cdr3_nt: TGTGCCAGCAGCGCTCCCAGGGGGCGAGAGACCCAGTACTTC

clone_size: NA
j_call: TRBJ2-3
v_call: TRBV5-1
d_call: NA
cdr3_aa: CASSLGSMSDTQYF
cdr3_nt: TGCGCCAGCAGCTTGGGCAGCATGTCGGATACGCAGTATTTT

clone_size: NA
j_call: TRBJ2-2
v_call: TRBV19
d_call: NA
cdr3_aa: CASTKEALFTGELFF
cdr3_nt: TGTGCCAGTACTAAGGAAGCGCTGTTCACCGGGGAGCTGTTTTTT

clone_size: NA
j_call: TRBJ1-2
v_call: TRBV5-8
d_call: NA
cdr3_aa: CATRQGLTANYGYTF
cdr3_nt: TGTGCCACCAGGCAGGGGTTGACGGCTAACTATGGCTACACCTTC

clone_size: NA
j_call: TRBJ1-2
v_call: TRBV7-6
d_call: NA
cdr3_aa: CASSGENNYGYTF
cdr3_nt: TGTGCCAGCTCAGGTGAAAATAACTATGGCTACACCTTC

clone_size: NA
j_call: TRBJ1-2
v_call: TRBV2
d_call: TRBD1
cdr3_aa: CASRDRVSTSYTF
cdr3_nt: TGTGCCAGCCGGGACAGGGTATCTACTAGCTACACCTTC

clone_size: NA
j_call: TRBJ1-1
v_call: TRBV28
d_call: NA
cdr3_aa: CASSSRVTEAFF
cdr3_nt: TGTGCCAGCAGTTCCCGGGTTACTGAAGCTTTCTTT

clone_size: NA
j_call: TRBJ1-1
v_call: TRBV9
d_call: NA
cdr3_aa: CASSTRAGARTEAFF
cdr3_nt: TGTGCCAGCAGCACCCGGGCGGGGGCCAGAACTGAAGCTTTCTTT

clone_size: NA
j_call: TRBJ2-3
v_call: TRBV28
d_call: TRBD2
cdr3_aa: CASSFPKSSGRPFDTQYF
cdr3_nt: TGTGCCAGCAGTTTTCCAAAATCAAGCGGGAGACCCTTTGATACGCAGTATTTT

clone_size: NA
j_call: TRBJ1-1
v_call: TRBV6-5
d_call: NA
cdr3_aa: CASRSGTTGTVF
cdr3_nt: TGTGCCAGCAGGTCCGGGACGACCGGAACTGTCTTT

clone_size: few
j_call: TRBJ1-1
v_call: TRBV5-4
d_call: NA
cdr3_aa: CASSLVGGRLEAFF
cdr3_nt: TGTGCCAGCAGCTTGGTTGGGGGGAGACTTGAAGCTTTCTTT